What follows are 18 T cell receptor beta chains derived from one specimen sequenced in a study of CD8+CD57+ T cells in acquired aplastic anemia. The use of genomic DNA as template underpinned the TCR beta VDJ and CDR3 profiling. TCRdb ran MiXCR on the reads and lists one entry per CDR3 protein. Of roughly 170,000 distinct CDR3 sequences in the sample, nearly 50% were seen once. It was patients with CD8+CD57+ cell expansion by flow cytometry who were chosen for sequencing. What was sequenced was sorted CD4+, CD8+, or CD8+CD57+ T cells (not recorded which) from PBMCs. Every receptor here comes from a human donor with aplastic anemia.

The chain recombines TRBV15 with TRBJ2-3; 9 bases match TRBD1. CDR1 is LNHNV, CDR2 YYDKDF, per germline (reference sequence). The CDR3 has 21 amino acids. Trimming removed 3 bases from V and 3 bases from J; junction bases left unmatched: 22. As DNA, the CDR3 is TGTGCCACCAGCAGGCACCCAGGGGGACAGGGCAGTGATTCGGCGACAGATACGCAGTATTTT. The encoded protein is CATSRHPGGQGSDSATDTQYF.

This clonotype was detected ten times or more. The chain joins TRBV12-3 or TRBV12-4 to TRBJ1-2; TRBD1 aligns across 9 bases. Trimming removed 3 bases from V and 8 bases from J; junction bases left unmatched: 7. The CDR3 spans 14 residues. DNA of the CDR3: TGTGCCAGCAGTTTTTGGGACAGGGAAGAAGGCTACACCTTC. Its translation is CASSFWDREEGYTF.

The chain joins TRBV10-3 to TRBJ2-3; D uncertain. V was trimmed by 2 bases and J by 6 bases, leaving 9 bases between them. This CDR3 is built from 13 residues. Germline V CDR1 and CDR2: ENHRY, SYGVKD. This CDR3 reads CAISESPFDTQYF. In DNA form, the CDR3 reads TGTGCCATCAGTGAGAGTCCCTTCGATACGCAGTATTTT.

The CDR3 protein is CAWSRGSSEAFF. As DNA, the CDR3 is TGTGCCTGGAGCAGAGGGTCTTCTGAAGCTTTCTTT. The gene calls are TRBV30 and TRBJ1-1; D not certain. Germline loops: CDR1 GTSNPN, CDR2 SVGIG (reference sequence). CDR3 length: 12 amino acids. Trimming cost V 3 bases and J 6 bases, with 11 bases left between them.

V gene TRBV24-1 combines with J gene TRBJ2-3, with 9 bases that match TRBD1. CDR3 length: 13 residues. J was trimmed by 7 bases and V by 6 bases; bases with no gene match: 4. In germline, CDR1 is KGHDR, CDR2 SFDVKD. CDR3 residues: CATSLQGAYTQYF. Written as DNA, the CDR3 is TGTGCCACCAGTCTACAGGGGGCGTATACGCAGTATTTT.

The chain combines TRBV19 with TRBJ1-2; D remains unclear. Trimming took 5 bases from V and 8 from J, leaving 15 bases between them. The CDR3 loop spans 13 amino acids. In germline, CDR1 is LNHDA, CDR2 SQIVND (reference sequence). The CDR3: CASSVAQVGGYTF. CDR3 coding DNA: TGTGCCAGTAGTGTTGCTCAGGTTGGAGGCTACACCTTC.

The chain employs TRBV9 and TRBJ1-1; maybe TRBD1 (6 bases). The ends were cut back, 2 bases at V and 6 bases at J, with 17 bases in the middle. Germline V gene lookup returns CDR1 SGDLS and CDR2 YYNGEE. The CDR3 is 15 residues long. The CDR3 DNA sequence: TGTGCCAGCAGCGTGTTAACAGGGAGGAGGGCTGAAGCTTTCTTT. Its protein product is CASSVLTGRRAEAFF.

This clonotype was picked up many times. The chain couples TRBV15 to TRBJ2-7; D remains ambiguous. Trimming took 0 bases from V and 5 from J, leaving 5 bases between them. Looked up from germline, CDR1 is LNHNV and CDR2 is YYDKDF (reference sequence). The CDR3 is made up of 12 amino acids. CDR3 sequence: CATSRDRNEQYF. The CDR3 bases are TGTGCCACCAGCAGAGATAGGAACGAGCAGTACTTC.

In its sample, this clonotype was seen many times. V and J are TRBV7-9 and TRBJ2-5, with TRBD2 matching over 9 bases. The length of the CDR3 is 16 residues. From germline, CDR1 is SEHNR and CDR2 FQNEAQ (reference sequence). J lost 3 bases, V lost 5 bases, and 10 bases had no gene match. As DNA, the CDR3 is TGTGCCAGCAGCAAAGGACTGACTAGCGGAAAAGAGACCCAGTACTTC. This translates into CASSKGLTSGKETQYF.

J is TRBJ2-2 and V is TRBV5-1, with D perhaps TRBD2 (5 bases). This CDR3 is built from 15 residues. Germline V gene sequence: CDR1 SGHRS, CDR2 YFSETQ. Deletions cut 2 bases from V and 0 bases from J, with 8 bases between. CDR3 nucleotide sequence: TGCGCCAGCAGCTTTTTCGGGGCGAACACCGGGGAGCTGTTTTTT. Encoded protein: CASSFFGANTGELFF.

The J gene is TRBJ1-3, the V gene TRBV29-1; D is uncertain. Germline V gives CDR1 SQVTM, CDR2 ANQGSEA. V was trimmed by 5 bases and J by 3 bases, leaving 8 bases between them. The CDR3 is 12 residues long. The CDR3 reads CSVREVGNTIYF. In DNA form, the CDR3 reads TGCAGCGTTAGGGAGGTTGGAAACACCATATATTTT.

This chain connects TRBV24-1 to TRBJ2-1; D may be TRBD1 or TRBD2 (5 bases each). From germline, CDR1 is KGHDR and CDR2 SFDVKD. The CDR3 covers 12 residues. With 10 bases removed from V and 11 bases from J, the gap between germline ends came to 17 bases. CDR3 coding DNA: TGTGCCACAAGGGACCGTGGGGATAAGCAGTTCTTC. Translated, it gives CATRDRGDKQFF.

The chain couples TRBV20-1 to TRBJ1-5, with 7 bases that match TRBD1. This CDR3 is built from 16 residues. Germline V lookup: CDR1 DFQATT, CDR2 SNEGSKA (reference sequence). Germline trimming cut 1 base from V and 1 base from J; bases unmatched to any gene: 7. CDR3 amino acids: CSARVRGRGSNQPQHF. The DNA for the CDR3 is TGCAGTGCTAGAGTAAGGGGGCGCGGGAGCAATCAGCCCCAGCATTTT.

Ten or more counts support this clonotype. The J gene is TRBJ2-5, the V gene TRBV20-1; 10 bases map to TRBD2. This CDR3 spans 15 amino acids. J gave up 2 bases and V 2 bases, and 5 bases lay outside the gene matches. Looked up from germline, CDR1 is DFQATT and CDR2 is SNEGSKA (reference sequence). DNA of the CDR3: TGCAGTGCTAGACCGCTAGCGGGGGCGCAAGAGACCCAGTACTTC. Translated: CSARPLAGAQETQYF.

The table lists this clonotype with many counts. The chain uses TRBV5-1 and TRBJ1-1; no clear D gene. CDR1 and CDR2 from the germline V gene are SGHRS and YFSETQ. Trimming removed 2 bases at V and 0 bases at J, with 8 bases between. CDR3 length: 14 residues. CDR3 amino acids: CASSFKGMNTEAFF. CDR3 in DNA: TGCGCCAGCAGCTTCAAGGGCATGAACACTGAAGCTTTCTTT.

The chain is built from TRBV10-3 and TRBJ2-3; 9 positions agree with TRBD2. V lost 8 bases, J lost 2 bases, and 11 bases stayed unmatched. CDR3 length equals 16 residues. Germline lookup yields CDR1 ENHRY and CDR2 SYGVKD. The CDR3 reads CAISASGRILTDTQYF. CDR3 bases: TGTGCCATCTCGGCGAGCGGGAGGATCCTCACAGATACGCAGTATTTT.

This clonotype was seen a single time. A much larger clone lies a single base off, so this may be a read error. This sequence joins TRBV6-6 and TRBJ1-1, with D unclear. The V gene's germline CDR1 is MNHNY and CDR2 SVGAGI (reference sequence). V was clipped by 10 bases and J by 3 bases, with 18 bases between them. The length of the CDR3 is 14 residues. The CDR3 sequence: CATRRGGLDTEAFF. The CDR3 region has the DNA TGTGCCACCCGTAGAGGCGGATTGGACACTGAAGCTTTCTTT.

This clonotype was seen a handful of times. The chain uses TRBV7-8 and TRBJ2-5; D perhaps matches TRBD1 (5 bases). The CDR3 length is 12 residues. Trimming pared 6 bases from V and 4 bases from J, leaving 9 bases between. Germline V gives CDR1 SGHVS, CDR2 FQNEAQ. In nucleotides, the CDR3 is TGTGCCAGCAGATTACAGGCAGAGACCCAGTACTTC. It translates to CASRLQAETQYF.